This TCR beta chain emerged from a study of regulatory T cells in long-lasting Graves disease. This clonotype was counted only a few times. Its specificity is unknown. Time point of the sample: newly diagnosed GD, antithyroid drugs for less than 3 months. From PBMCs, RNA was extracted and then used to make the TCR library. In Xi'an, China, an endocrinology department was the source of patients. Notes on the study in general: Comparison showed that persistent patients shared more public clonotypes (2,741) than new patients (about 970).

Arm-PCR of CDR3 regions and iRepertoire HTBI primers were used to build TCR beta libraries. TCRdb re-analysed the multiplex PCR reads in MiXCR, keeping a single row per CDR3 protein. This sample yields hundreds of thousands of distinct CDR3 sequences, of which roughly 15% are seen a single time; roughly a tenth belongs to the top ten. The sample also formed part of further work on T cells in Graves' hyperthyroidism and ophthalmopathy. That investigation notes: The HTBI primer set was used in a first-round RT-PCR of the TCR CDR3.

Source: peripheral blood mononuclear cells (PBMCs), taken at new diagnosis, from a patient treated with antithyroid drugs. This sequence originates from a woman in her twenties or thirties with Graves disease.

CDR3 DNA sequence: TGCAGTGCTAGAGATCAACGGGAGTGGGGCGAGCAGTACTTC. It encodes CSARDQREWGEQYF. The V call is TRBV20-1, the J call TRBJ2-7, with D possibly TRBD2 on 6 matching bases. This CDR3 is 14 amino acids long. Per germline, CDR1 DFQATT and CDR2 SNEGSKA (reference sequence). V lost 0 bases and J lost 6, with 15 bases in between.